The 23 T cell receptor beta chains reported below all come from one sample, sequenced in a study of tumor and adjacent non-tumor tissue in lung cancer. A modified ARM-PCR protocol with three rounds of nested PCR amplified TCRbeta. TCRdb processed the multiplex PCR reads anew with MiXCR; each CDR3 protein has one entry. Among approximately 79,000 distinct CDR3 sequences listed, 72% were seen once. The template was RNA from unsorted bulk tissue. Material: lung tumor tissue. The receptors derive from a woman in her thirties or forties with non-small cell lung cancer.

This clonotype was detected a few times. V usage is TRBV9 and J usage is TRBJ1-3, with D hard to call. Germline V gives CDR1 SGDLS, CDR2 YYNGEE. The CDR3 covers 14 residues. The ends were cut back, 2 bases at V and 0 bases at J, with 6 bases in the middle. CDR3 sequence: CASSVSGSGNTIYF. The CDR3 DNA reads TGTGCCAGCAGCGTCTCAGGCTCTGGAAACACCATATATTTT.

Remarks on this clonotype: One end of the junction varies from germline; a read error may be responsible. The chain recombines TRBV11-2 with TRBJ2-6, with D uncertain. Germline V gene sequence: CDR1 SGHAT, CDR2 FQNNGV. The CDR3 sequence is 16 residues long. The CDR3 protein is CASSWLDLSRANVLTF. CDR3 DNA: TGTGCCAGTAGCTGGTTAGACCTCTCTAGGGCCAACGTCCTGACTTTC.

This clonotype was observed once. The V gene is TRBV6-1, the J gene TRBJ2-1, with D perhaps matching TRBD2 (6 bases). The CDR3 extends over 13 amino acids. Trimming stripped 11 bases from V and 7 bases from J, with 18 bases between. Germline V gives CDR1 MNHNS, CDR2 SASEGT. The CDR3 DNA follows: TGTGCCCTGGGGCGGGGAGTCGGGAATGAGCAGTTCTTC. Translated: CALGRGVGNEQFF.

A note on this clonotype: A junction end diverges from the germline sequence, so it may reflect a read error. The chain employs TRBV6-5 and TRBJ2-6; D may be TRBD2 (5 bases). Germline values: CDR1 MNHEY, CDR2 SVGAGI. The CDR3 contains 17 residues. Here the CDR3 reads CASSYTLGPSGSNVLTF. The CDR3 nucleotides are TGTGCCAGCAGTTACACCCTAGGACCTTCTGGGAGCAACGTCCTGACATTC.

Points on this clonotype: One end of the junction varies from germline; a read error may be responsible. In DNA form, the CDR3 reads TGTGCCAGGAGCTTAGCCTCGGGGAATAGTTCACCGCTCCACTTT. Translation gives CARSLASGNSSPLHF. The genes are TRBV11-2 and TRBJ1-6; D unclear. The CDR3 loop spans 15 amino acids. Germline V gene lookup returns CDR1 SGHAT and CDR2 FQNNGV.

With respect to this clonotype: Just one base apart from a much larger clone, this may be a read error. The chain employs TRBV28 and TRBJ2-7, with a tentative D call TRBD2 (5 bases). Germline CDR1 is MDHEN and CDR2 is SYDVKM. Trimming removed 10 bases at V and 3 bases at J, with 10 bases between. CDR3 length: 11 residues. The CDR3 DNA reads TGTGCCATCAGCGACTACTACGAGCAGTACTTC. Amino acid sequence: CAISDYYEQYF.

This clonotype has more than one count but fewer than ten. V usage is TRBV3-1 and J usage is TRBJ1-6; D ambiguous. The length of the CDR3 is 16 residues. Germline-derived CDR1 and CDR2 are LGHDT and YNNKEL (reference sequence). The V gene lost 6 bases and the J gene lost 3 bases, with 15 bases spanning the gap. The CDR3 loop reads CASSQVVLSYNSPLHF. Written as DNA, the CDR3 is TGTGCCAGCAGTCAGGTGGTACTCAGCTATAATTCACCCCTCCACTTT.

With regard to this clonotype: It may be a read error: a sequence one base away is much more abundant. Here the CDR3 reads CVSSFRDRGTDTQYF. In nucleotides, the CDR3 is TGCGTCAGCAGCTTCCGGGACCGCGGCACAGATACGCAGTATTTT. This chain joins TRBV5-1 and TRBJ2-3, with D perhaps given as TRBD1 or TRBD2 (5 bases each). The CDR3 sequence is 15 residues long. CDR1 and CDR2 from the germline V gene are SGHRS and YFSETQ.

A note on this clonotype: A much larger clonotype is one base distant, so this may be a read error. The chain recombines TRBV28 with TRBJ2-7; D not certain. CDR1 MDHEN and CDR2 SYDVKM come from the germline V gene. The CDR3 consists of 13 residues. CDR3 residues: CSSSPKSTYEQYF. In nucleotides, the CDR3 is TGTTCCAGCAGCCCGAAAAGTACTTACGAGCAGTACTTC.

By proportion, this clonotype is medium-sized (0.01 to 0.1%). The chain employs TRBV12-3 or TRBV12-4 and TRBJ2-2, with D possibly TRBD1 on 5 matching bases. This CDR3 spans 13 amino acids. Trimming took off 5 bases at V and 4 bases at J, with 8 bases between the two ends. CDR3 amino acids: CASSRQSTGELFF. The CDR3 DNA is TGTGCCAGCAGTAGACAGAGCACCGGGGAGCTGTTTTTT.

The CDR3 nucleotides read TGTGCCAGTACCCCGGGGACTAGCGGGAGGGGCTACAATGAGCAGTTCTTC. Translated, it gives CASTPGTSGRGYNEQFF. The chain couples TRBV27 to TRBJ2-1, with 16 bases lining up with TRBD2. The CDR3 contains 17 residues. Germline CDR1 MNHEY, CDR2 SMNVEV (reference sequence). With 9 bases clipped from V and 3 bases from J, the junction kept 8 bases outside the gene matches.

Comments on this clonotype: One junction end does not reproduce the germline sequence, and a read error may be involved. The gene calls are TRBV7-8 and TRBJ1-1; the D gene is possibly TRBD1 (5 bases). This CDR3 region has 13 residues. From germline, CDR1 is SGHVS and CDR2 FQNEAQ. Written as DNA, the CDR3 is TGTGTCAGCAGCTGTGGACAAGGGACTGAAGCTTTCTTT. Encoded protein: CVSSCGQGTEAFF.

This chain connects TRBV11-2 to TRBJ2-3; D is perhaps TRBD1 (6 bases). Looked up from germline, CDR1 is SGHAT and CDR2 is FQNNGV. V lost 7 bases and J lost 15, with 29 bases in between. The CDR3 has 15 residues. The CDR3 DNA reads as TGTGCCAGCAACTTGGGAGTTACAGGGCCGGGTACCCAATATTTT. This sequence encodes CASNLGVTGPGTQYF. The whole variable domain, filled in from reference TRBV11-2 and TRBJ2-3, reads EAGVAQSPRYKIIEKRQSVAFWCNPISGHATLYWYQQILGQGPKLLIQFQNNGVVDDSQLPKDRFSAERLKGVDSTLKIQPAKLEDSAVYLCASNLGVTGPGTQYFGPGTRLTVL.

This clonotype was seen more than once but under ten times. A clone one base away is much larger, so this may be a read error. The chain joins TRBV5-4 to TRBJ1-6; D unclear. CDR1 and CDR2 (germline): SGHNT, YYREEE (reference sequence). The CDR3 consists of 14 residues. This CDR3 is CVSSLQVGNSPLHF. In DNA form, the CDR3 reads TGTGTCAGCAGCCTTCAGGTGGGGAATTCACCCCTCCACTTT.

On this clonotype itself: At one of its ends the junction is not consistent with the germline gene, which may arise from a read error. CDR3 loop: CASADSGNTGGLFF. As DNA, the CDR3 is TGTGCCAGCGCTGACAGCGGGAACACCGGGGGGCTGTTTTTC. The chain links TRBV6-2 or TRBV6-3 to TRBJ2-2; possibly TRBD2 for D (7 bases). This CDR3 comprises 14 residues. Germline V gives CDR1 MNHEY, CDR2 SVGEGT.

Details on this clonotype: One end of the junction is discordant with germline, which a read error may explain. The chain is built from TRBV11-1 and TRBJ2-7, with TRBD2 matching 7 bases. This CDR3 contains 16 residues. CDR1 and CDR2 from the germline V gene are SGHAT and FQDESV (reference sequence). The CDR3 bases are TGTGCCAGCGGCATCGGGACTAATGGGTTATTCTACGAGCAGCACTTC. This codes for CASGIGTNGLFYEQHF.

This clonotype has just a few counts. This likely comes from a read error, as the CDR3 has no conserved phenylalanine or tryptophan at its end. The chain combines TRBV11-2 with TRBJ1-2; 8 nucleotides agree with TRBD1. V trimming: 4 bases; J trimming: 8 bases; junction bases outside the gene matches: 12. The CDR3 spans 15 residues. Germline V gene data show CDR1 as SGHAT and CDR2 as FQNNGV. CDR3 nucleotide sequence: TGTGCCAGCAGCTCCGGGACAGGTTTGTGGAGCGGCTACACCACC. Encoded protein: CASSSGTGLWSGYTT.

Concerning this clonotype itself: The junction shows a germline mismatch at one end, possibly a read error. This chain links TRBV6-5 with TRBJ1-6; D is unresolved. This CDR3 is built from 14 residues. Germline V lookup: CDR1 MNHEY, CDR2 SVGAGI. The CDR3 loop reads CASSYEGAGSALHF. CDR3 coding DNA: TGTGCCAGCAGTTACGAGGGTGCAGGTTCAGCCCTCCACTTT.

This clonotype was picked up many times. The genes are TRBV13 and TRBJ2-3; 11 positions match TRBD1. This CDR3 has 16 residues. CDR1 is PRHDT, CDR2 FYEKMQ, per germline (reference sequence). V shed 7 bases and J 3 bases; nucleotides not matched to a gene: 9. As DNA, the CDR3 is TGTGCCAGCACGGGCGTGGGACAGGGGGAGACAGATACGCAGTATTTT. Protein sequence: CASTGVGQGETDTQYF.

The rearrangement links TRBV6-6 to TRBJ1-3; D call uncertain. Per the germline V gene, CDR1 is MNHNY and CDR2 is SVGAGI (reference sequence). Trimming cost V 5 bases and J 9 bases, with 14 bases left between them. This CDR3 comprises 13 residues. CDR3 region: CASSTHEESTIYF. Here the CDR3 DNA reads TGTGCCAGCAGTACTCACGAGGAGAGCACCATATATTTT.

This clonotype was picked up a small number of times. The rearrangement uses TRBV5-1 and TRBJ1-5; tentatively, D is TRBD1 (6 bases). The germline CDR1 and CDR2 sequences are SGHRS and YFSETQ. The CDR3 sequence is 15 residues long. V shed 0 bases and J shed 6 bases, with 13 bases lying between them. CDR3 amino acids: CASSLDRRGGQPQHF. The CDR3 DNA reads TGCGCCAGCAGCTTGGACAGAAGGGGGGGTCAGCCCCAGCATTTT.

The gene calls are TRBV11-2 and TRBJ2-1, with a tentative D call TRBD2 (5 bases). CDR1 is SGHAT and CDR2 is FQNNGV in the germline V gene. With 10 bases removed from V and 0 bases from J, the gap between germline ends came to 16 bases. CDR3 length equals 15 residues. CDR3 coding DNA: TGTGCCATCAGTTCACAGCGGCGCTCCTACAATGAGCAGTTCTTC. Amino acids: CAISSQRRSYNEQFF.

This clonotype was seen once. A read error may produce the germline difference seen at one junction end. The chain uses TRBV4-2 and TRBJ2-7, with D maybe TRBD1 (5 bases). The CDR3 spans 15 residues. Germline CDR1 and CDR2: LGHNA and YNFKEQ. The CDR3 is CASSQRIGEFYEQYF. CDR3 nucleotide sequence: TGTGCCAGCAGCCAAAGAATAGGGGAATTCTACGAGCAGTACTTT.